This TCR beta chain stems from a study of blood T cell repertoires in COVID-19. Background on the study: Some COVID-19 samples were acute and others convalescent; all came from the United States, Italy and Spain. Sources were T cells, B-cell-depleted T cells, or PBMCs; the material itself was cDNA or gDNA.

In the authors' methods: The authors estimated nucleated cell counts from reference gene primer amplification. The protocol was immunoSEQ multiplex PCR, while the TCRdb copy is restricted to in-frame clones and leaves out a portion. That table gives V, J and clone size, and the DNA gave D and trimming. This sample has fewer than 200,000 clones; 84% occur once, and the top ten carry approximately 7.3%. This clone appeared a single time. The receptor was isolated from a human donor in a cohort sampled during active COVID-19. The source material was peripheral blood.

The CDR3 region is CASSLAPGQKNEKLFF. The DNA of the CDR3 is TGCGCCAGCAGTTTAGCACCGGGACAGAAGAATGAAAAACTGTTTTTT. V usage is TRBV5-1 and J usage is TRBJ1-4; 7 bases line up with TRBD1. The germline CDR1 and CDR2 sequences are SGHRS and YFSETQ. The CDR3 contains 16 residues. Losses at the gene ends were 5 bases for V and 5 bases for J; bases not matched to a gene: 12.